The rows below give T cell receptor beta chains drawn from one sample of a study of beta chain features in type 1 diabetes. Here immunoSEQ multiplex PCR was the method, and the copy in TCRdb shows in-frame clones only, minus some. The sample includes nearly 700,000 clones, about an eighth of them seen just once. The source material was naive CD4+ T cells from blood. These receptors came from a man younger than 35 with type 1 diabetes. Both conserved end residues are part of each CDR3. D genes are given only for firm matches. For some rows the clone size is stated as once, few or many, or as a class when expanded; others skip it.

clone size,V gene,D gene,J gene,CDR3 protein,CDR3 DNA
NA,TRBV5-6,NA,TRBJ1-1,CASSQGPVAFF,TGTGCCAGCAGCCAGGGGCCGGTGGCTTTCTTT
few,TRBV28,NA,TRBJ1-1,CASSPSTANTEAFF,TGTGCCAGCAGTCCCTCGACAGCAAACACTGAAGCTTTCTTT
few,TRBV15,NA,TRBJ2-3,CATSAEETGSTDTQYF,TGTGCCACCAGTGCCGAGGAGACAGGCAGCACAGATACGCAGTATTTT
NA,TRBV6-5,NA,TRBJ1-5,CASGPAHSNQPQHF,TGTGCCAGCGGGCCAGCCCATAGCAATCAGCCCCAGCATTTT
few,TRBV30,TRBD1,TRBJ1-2,CAWKPGTANYGYTF,TGTGCCTGGAAACCCGGGACAGCTAACTATGGCTACACCTTC
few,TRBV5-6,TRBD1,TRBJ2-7,CASSPVRQGHYEQYF,TGTGCCAGCAGCCCCGTTCGACAGGGCCACTACGAGCAGTACTTC
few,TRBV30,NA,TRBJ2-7,CAWSLQGAYEQYF,TGTGCCTGGAGCCTACAGGGAGCGTACGAGCAGTACTTC
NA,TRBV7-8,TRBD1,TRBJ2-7,CASSWDRRTNPYEQYF,TGTGCCAGCAGCTGGGACAGGCGAACAAACCCCTACGAGCAGTACTTC
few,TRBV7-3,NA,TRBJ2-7,CASSLTAGSYEQYF,TGTGCCAGCAGCTTAACGGCAGGTTCCTACGAGCAGTACTTC
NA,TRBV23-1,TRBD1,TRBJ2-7,CASSQSQGAYEQYF,TGCGCCAGCAGTCAATCGCAGGGGGCCTACGAGCAGTACTTC
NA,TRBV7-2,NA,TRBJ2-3,CASSTGYTDTQYF,TGTGCCAGCAGCACCGGCTACACAGATACGCAGTATTTT
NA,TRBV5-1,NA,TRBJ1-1,CASSSGTQNTEAFF,TGCGCCAGCAGCTCTGGGACCCAGAACACTGAAGCTTTCTTT
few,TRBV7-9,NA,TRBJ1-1,CASSLGLTNTEAFF,TGTGCCAGCAGCTTGGGACTAACGAACACTGAAGCTTTCTTT
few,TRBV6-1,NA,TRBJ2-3,CASRRDFSTDTQYF,TGTGCCAGCCGCCGGGACTTTTCCACAGATACGCAGTATTTT
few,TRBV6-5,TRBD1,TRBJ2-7,CASSYDAGTGPYEQYF,TGTGCCAGCAGTTACGACGCCGGGACAGGACCCTACGAGCAGTACTTC
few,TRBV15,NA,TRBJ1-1,CATSSLRNTEAFF,TGTGCCACCAGCAGCCTAAGGAACACTGAAGCTTTCTTT
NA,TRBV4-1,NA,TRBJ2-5,CASSPLAGTQYF,TGCGCCAGCAGCCCCCTCGCGGGGACCCAGTACTTC
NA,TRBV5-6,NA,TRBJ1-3,CASSQGGNTIYF,TGTGCCAGCAGCCAGGGTGGAAACACCATATATTTT
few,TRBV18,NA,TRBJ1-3,CASSPPSRQGIPGNTIYF,TGTGCCAGCTCACCACCGAGTCGGCAGGGGATTCCGGGAAACACCATATATTTT
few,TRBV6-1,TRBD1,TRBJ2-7,CASSFDRGHEQYF,TGTGCCAGCAGTTTTGACAGGGGTCACGAGCAGTACTTC
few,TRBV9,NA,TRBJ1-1,CASSTTSGYGEAFF,TGTGCCAGCAGCACTACTTCTGGGTATGGTGAAGCTTTCTTT
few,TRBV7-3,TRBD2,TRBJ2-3,CASSSQTSGGAVGTQYF,TGTGCCAGCAGCTCCCAGACTAGCGGGGGGGCGGTGGGCACGCAGTATTTT
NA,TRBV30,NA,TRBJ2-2,CAWRWTLNTGELFF,TGTGCCTGGAGGTGGACACTGAACACCGGGGAGCTGTTTTTT
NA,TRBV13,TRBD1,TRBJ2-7,CASSLRPTGYEQYF,TGTGCCAGCAGCCTCCGCCCGACAGGGTACGAGCAGTACTTC
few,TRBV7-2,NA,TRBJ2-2,CASRLRAGYIGELFF,TGTGCCAGCAGGCTGCGGGCAGGGTATATCGGGGAGCTGTTTTTT
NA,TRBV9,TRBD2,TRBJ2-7,CASSPGGVQYF,TGTGCCAGCAGCCCGGGAGGGGTGCAGTACTTC